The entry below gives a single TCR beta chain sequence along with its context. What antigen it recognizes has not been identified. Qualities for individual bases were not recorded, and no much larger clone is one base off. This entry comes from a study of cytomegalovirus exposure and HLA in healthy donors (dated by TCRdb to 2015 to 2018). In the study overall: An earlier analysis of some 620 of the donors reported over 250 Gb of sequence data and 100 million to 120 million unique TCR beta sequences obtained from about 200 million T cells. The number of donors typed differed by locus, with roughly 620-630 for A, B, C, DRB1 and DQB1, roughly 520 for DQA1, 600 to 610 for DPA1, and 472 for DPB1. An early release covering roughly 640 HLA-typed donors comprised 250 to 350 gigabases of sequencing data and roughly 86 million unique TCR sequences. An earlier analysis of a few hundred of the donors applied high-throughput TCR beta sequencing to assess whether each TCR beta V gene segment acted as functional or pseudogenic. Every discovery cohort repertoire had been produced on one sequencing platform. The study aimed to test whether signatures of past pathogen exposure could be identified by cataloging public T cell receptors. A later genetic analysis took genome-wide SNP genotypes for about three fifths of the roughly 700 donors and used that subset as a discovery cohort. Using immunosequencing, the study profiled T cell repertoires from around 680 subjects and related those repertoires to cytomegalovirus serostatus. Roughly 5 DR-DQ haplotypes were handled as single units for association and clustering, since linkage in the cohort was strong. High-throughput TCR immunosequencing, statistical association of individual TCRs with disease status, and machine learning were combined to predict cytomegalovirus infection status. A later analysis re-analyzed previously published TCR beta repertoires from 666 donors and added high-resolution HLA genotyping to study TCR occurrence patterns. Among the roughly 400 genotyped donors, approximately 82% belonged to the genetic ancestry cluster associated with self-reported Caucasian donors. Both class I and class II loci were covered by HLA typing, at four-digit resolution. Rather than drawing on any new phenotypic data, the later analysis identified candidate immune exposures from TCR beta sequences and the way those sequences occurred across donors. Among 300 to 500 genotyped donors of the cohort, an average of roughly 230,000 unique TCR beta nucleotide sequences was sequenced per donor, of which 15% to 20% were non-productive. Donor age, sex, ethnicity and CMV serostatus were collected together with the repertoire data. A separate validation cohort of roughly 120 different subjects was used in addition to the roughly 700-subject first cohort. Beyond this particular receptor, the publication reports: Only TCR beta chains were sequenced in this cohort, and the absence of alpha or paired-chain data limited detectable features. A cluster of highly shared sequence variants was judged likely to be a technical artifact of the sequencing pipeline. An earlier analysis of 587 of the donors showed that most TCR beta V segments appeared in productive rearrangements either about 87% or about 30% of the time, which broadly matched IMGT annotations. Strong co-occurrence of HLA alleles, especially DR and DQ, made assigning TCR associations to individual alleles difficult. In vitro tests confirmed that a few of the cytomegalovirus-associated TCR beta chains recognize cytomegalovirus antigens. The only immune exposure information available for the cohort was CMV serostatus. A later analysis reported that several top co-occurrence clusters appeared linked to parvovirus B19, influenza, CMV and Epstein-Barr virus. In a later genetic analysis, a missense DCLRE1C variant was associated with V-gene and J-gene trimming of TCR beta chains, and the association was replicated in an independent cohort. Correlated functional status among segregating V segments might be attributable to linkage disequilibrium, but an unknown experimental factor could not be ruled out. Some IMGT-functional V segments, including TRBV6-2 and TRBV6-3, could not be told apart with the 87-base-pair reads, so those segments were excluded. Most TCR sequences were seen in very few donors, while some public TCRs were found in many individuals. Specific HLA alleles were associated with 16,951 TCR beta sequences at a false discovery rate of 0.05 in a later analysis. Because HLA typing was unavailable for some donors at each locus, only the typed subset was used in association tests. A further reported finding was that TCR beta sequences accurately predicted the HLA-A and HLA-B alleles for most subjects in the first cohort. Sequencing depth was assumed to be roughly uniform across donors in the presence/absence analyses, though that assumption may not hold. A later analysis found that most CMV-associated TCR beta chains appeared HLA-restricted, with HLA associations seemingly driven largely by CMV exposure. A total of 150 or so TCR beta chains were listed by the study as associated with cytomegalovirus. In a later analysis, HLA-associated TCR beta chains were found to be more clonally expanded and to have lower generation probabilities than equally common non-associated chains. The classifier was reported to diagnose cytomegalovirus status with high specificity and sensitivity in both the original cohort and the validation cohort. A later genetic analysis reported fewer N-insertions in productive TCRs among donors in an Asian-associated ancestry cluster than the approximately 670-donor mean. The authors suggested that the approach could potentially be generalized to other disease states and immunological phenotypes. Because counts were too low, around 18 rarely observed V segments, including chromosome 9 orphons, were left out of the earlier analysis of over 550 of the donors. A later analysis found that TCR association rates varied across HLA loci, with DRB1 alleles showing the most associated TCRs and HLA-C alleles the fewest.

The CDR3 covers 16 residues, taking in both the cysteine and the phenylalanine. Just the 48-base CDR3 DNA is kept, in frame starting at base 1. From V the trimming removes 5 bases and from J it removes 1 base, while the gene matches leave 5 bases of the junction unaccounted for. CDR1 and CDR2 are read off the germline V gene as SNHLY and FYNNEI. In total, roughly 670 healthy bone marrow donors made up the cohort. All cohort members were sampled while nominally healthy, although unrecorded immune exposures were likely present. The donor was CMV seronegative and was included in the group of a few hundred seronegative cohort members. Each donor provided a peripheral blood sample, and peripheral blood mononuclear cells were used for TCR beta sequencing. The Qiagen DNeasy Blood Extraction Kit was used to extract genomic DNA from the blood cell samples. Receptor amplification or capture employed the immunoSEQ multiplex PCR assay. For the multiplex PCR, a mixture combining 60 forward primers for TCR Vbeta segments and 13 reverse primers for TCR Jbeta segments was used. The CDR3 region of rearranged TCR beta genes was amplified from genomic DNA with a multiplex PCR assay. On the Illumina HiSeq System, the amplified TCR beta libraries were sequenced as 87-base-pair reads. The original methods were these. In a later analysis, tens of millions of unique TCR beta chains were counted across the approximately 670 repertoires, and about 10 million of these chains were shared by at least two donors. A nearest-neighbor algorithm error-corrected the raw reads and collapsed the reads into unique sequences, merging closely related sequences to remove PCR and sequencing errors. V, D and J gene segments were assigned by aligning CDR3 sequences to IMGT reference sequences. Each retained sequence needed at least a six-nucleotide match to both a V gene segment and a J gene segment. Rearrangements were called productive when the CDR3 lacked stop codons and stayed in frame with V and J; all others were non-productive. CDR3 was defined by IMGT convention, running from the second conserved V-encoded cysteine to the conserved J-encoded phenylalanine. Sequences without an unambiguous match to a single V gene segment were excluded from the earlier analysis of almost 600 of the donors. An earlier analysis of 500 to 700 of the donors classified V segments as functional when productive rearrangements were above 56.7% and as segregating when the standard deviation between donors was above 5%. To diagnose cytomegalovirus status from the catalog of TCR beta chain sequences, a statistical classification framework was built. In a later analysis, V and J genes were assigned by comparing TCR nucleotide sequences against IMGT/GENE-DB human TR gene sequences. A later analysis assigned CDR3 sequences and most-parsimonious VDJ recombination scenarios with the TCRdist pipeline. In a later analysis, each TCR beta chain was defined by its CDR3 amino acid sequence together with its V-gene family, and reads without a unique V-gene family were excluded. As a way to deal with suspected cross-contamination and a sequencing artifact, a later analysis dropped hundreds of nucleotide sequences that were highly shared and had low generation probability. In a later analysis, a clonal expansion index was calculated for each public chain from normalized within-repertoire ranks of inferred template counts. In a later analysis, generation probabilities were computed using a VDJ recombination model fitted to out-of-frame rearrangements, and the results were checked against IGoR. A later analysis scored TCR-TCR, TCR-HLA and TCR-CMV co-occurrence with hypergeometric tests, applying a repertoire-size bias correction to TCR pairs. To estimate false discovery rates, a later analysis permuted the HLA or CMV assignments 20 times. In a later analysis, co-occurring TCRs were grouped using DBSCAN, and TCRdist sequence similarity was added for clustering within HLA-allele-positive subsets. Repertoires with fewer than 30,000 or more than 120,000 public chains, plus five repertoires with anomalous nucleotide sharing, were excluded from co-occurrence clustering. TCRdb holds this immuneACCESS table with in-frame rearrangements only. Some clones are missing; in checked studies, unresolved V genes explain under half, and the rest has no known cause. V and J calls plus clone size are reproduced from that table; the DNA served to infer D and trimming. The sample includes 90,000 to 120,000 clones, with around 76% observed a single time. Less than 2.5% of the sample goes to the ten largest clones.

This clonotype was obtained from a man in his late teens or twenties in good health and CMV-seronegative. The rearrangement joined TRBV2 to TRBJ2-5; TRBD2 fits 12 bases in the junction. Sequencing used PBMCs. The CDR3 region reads CASSPGTSGFQETQYF. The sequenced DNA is TGTGCCAGCAGTCCCGGGACTAGCGGGTTCCAAGAGACCCAGTACTTC.